The 20 T cell receptor beta chains in this list originate from one sample, sequenced in a study of shared clonotypes between healthy human individuals. TCRdb's table, derived via immunoSEQ multiplex PCR, lists solely in-frame clones and lacks some. The data contain 2,500,000 or so clones, more than 85% of them seen just once; the ten biggest clones take up approximately 0.37%. The source material was naive CD4+ T cells from PBMCs. This sample's subset: CD45RA+ positively selected. These receptors came from a young man in good health. Some clones in this sample may be carry-over from other donors' samples.

The J gene is TRBJ2-3, the V gene TRBV5-1; 10 positions agree with TRBD2. The CDR3 runs 16 residues. Trimming at V came to 4 bases and at J to 0 bases, leaving 5 bases not matched to a gene. Germline V gives CDR1 SGHRS, CDR2 YFSETQ. DNA for the CDR3: TGCGCCAGCAGCCGTGGACTAGCGGTTAGCACAGATACGCAGTATTTT. Translated: CASSRGLAVSTDTQYF.

This rearrangement joins TRBV7-2 to TRBJ2-3; D is possibly TRBD1 (6 bases). This CDR3 has 17 residues. The germline V gene encodes CDR1 SGHTA and CDR2 FQGNSA. Trimming took 1 base from V and 3 from J, leaving 17 bases between them. The CDR3 spells CASSLGGHLRRTDTQYF. CDR3 nucleotide sequence: TGTGCCAGCAGCTTAGGGGGACACCTCCGTAGGACAGATACGCAGTATTTT.

The gene calls are TRBV15 and TRBJ2-1; no clear D gene. The CDR3 has 15 residues. Trimming cost V 6 bases and J 8 bases, with 20 bases left between them. Germline V gene sequence: CDR1 LNHNV, CDR2 YYDKDF (reference sequence). The CDR3 DNA is TGTGCCACCAGTTATGGTGGAGCCCGGGTGGATGAGCAGTTCTTC. It is translated as CATSYGGARVDEQFF. Using reference TRBV15 and TRBJ2-1 for the parts outside the CDR3, the full variable domain is DAMVIQNPRYQVTQFGKPVTLSCSQTLNHNVMYWYQQKSSQAPKLLFHYYDKDFNNEADTPDNFQSRRPNTSFCFLDIRSPGLGDTAMYLCATSYGGARVDEQFFGPGTRLTVL.

For this clone: Other DNA sequences of this sample code for an identical CDR3. The rearrangement joins TRBV19 to TRBJ1-5; D is ambiguous. This CDR3 has 15 amino acids. V dropped 1 base and J dropped 0 bases, with 7 bases sitting between them. Germline assignment: CDR1 LNHDA and CDR2 SQIVND (reference sequence). As DNA, the CDR3 is TGTGCCAGTAGTATAGGGCAGGCTAGCAATCAGCCCCAGCATTTT. Translation: CASSIGQASNQPQHF.

This clone was counted a single time. V and J are TRBV18 and TRBJ1-1; a possible D gene is TRBD1 (5 bases). Trimming cost V 5 bases and J 2 bases, with 24 bases left between them. The germline V gene encodes CDR1 KGHSH and CDR2 LQKENI. The CDR3 has 18 residues. CDR3 residues: CASSGGAPAPTLNTEAFF. CDR3 DNA: TGTGCCAGCTCAGGTGGGGCCCCAGCCCCAACTTTAAACACTGAAGCTTTCTTT. Drawing the rest from reference TRBV18 and TRBJ1-1, the complete variable domain is NAGVMQNPRHLVRRRGQEARLRCSPMKGHSHVYWYRQLPEEGLKFMVYLQKENIIDESGMPKERFSAEFPKEGPSILRIQQVVRGDSAAYFCASSGGAPAPTLNTEAFFGQGTRLTVV.

The rearrangement joins TRBV10-1 to TRBJ2-4, with D uncertain. The CDR3 has 14 amino acids. Germline CDR1 and CDR2: WNHNN and SYGVQD (reference sequence). V lost 4 bases and J lost 7, with 14 bases in between. The CDR3 spells CASSVSVGSNIQYF. The CDR3 nucleotides read TGCGCCAGCAGTGTCTCCGTTGGTAGTAACATTCAGTACTTC.

This clone was picked up one time. The chain links TRBV7-2 to TRBJ2-6; 9 nucleotides agree with TRBD2. The V gene's germline CDR1 is SGHTA and CDR2 FQGNSA. This CDR3 region has 16 residues. Trimming took 3 bases from V and 3 from J; bases not matched to a gene: 3. CDR3 amino acids: CASSLGLAGGANVLTF. In nucleotides, the CDR3 is TGTGCCAGCAGCTTGGGACTAGCAGGTGGGGCCAACGTCCTGACTTTC.

The CDR3 sequence is CASSRNRGMDTQYF. CDR3 nucleotide sequence: TGTGCCAGCAGCCGAAACAGGGGTATGGATACGCAGTATTTT. The rearrangement joins TRBV7-6 to TRBJ2-3, with 7 bases aligning to TRBD1. This CDR3 has 14 amino acids. V lost 5 bases and J lost 6; bases outside the gene matches: 8. Germline V gene lookup returns CDR1 SGHVS and CDR2 FNYEAQ. The full variable domain, rest sourced from reference TRBV7-6 and TRBJ2-3, is GAGVSQSPRYKVTKRGQDVALRCDPISGHVSLYWYRQALGQGPEFLTYFNYEAQQDKSGLPNDRFSAERPEGSISTLTIQRTEQRDSAMYRCASSRNRGMDTQYFGPGTRLTVL.

The chain recombines TRBV5-1 with TRBJ2-1; perhaps TRBD2 as D (6 bases). The CDR3 is made up of 14 amino acids. V lost 4 bases and J lost 0, with 8 bases in between. Germline lookup yields CDR1 SGHRS and CDR2 YFSETQ. The CDR3 reads CASSIGGSYNEQFF. The CDR3 DNA is TGCGCCAGCAGCATCGGGGGCTCCTACAATGAGCAGTTCTTC.

This clone was observed once. V gene TRBV28 combines with J gene TRBJ2-3; no definite D call. Germline V lookup: CDR1 MDHEN, CDR2 SYDVKM. V was clipped by 1 base and J by 2 bases, with 13 bases between them. This CDR3 contains 16 residues. The CDR3 sequence: CASSLSLLIYTDTQYF. The CDR3 bases are TGTGCCAGCAGTTTATCCCTTCTAATATACACAGATACGCAGTATTTT.

The chain links TRBV30 to TRBJ1-5, with TRBD1 as a possible D gene (6 bases). The CDR3 spans 13 residues. Germline V CDR1 and CDR2: GTSNPN, SVGIG (reference sequence). V gave up 2 bases and J gave up 7 bases, with 12 bases separating them. CDR3 sequence reads: CAWSLGGRQPQHF. The CDR3 DNA sequence: TGTGCCTGGAGTTTAGGGGGTCGGCAGCCCCAGCATTTT.

This clone was recorded only once. The chain couples TRBV6-6 to TRBJ2-3; D possibly uses TRBD1 or TRBD2 (5 bases each). Trimming removed 8 bases from V and 0 bases from J, with 12 bases in between. CDR3 length: 14 residues. CDR1 MNHNY and CDR2 SVGAGI come from the germline V gene (reference sequence). In DNA form, the CDR3 reads TGTGCCAGCGGGGGAAGATGGAGCACAGATACGCAGTATTTT. Translating it yields CASGGRWSTDTQYF.

Remarks on this clone: Other DNA sequences within the sample encode an identical CDR3. The chain employs TRBV9 and TRBJ2-5; no clear D. Germline CDR1 reads SGDLS; CDR2 reads YYNGEE. This CDR3 spans 13 amino acids. Trimming stripped 1 base from V and 0 bases from J, with 4 bases between. The CDR3 loop is CASSVSYQETQYF. CDR3 sequence (DNA): TGTGCCAGCAGCGTATCCTACCAAGAGACCCAGTACTTC.

J is TRBJ2-3 and V is TRBV2; D unresolved. From germline, CDR1 is SNHLY and CDR2 FYNNEI. V was pared by 8 bases and J by 2 bases, with 8 bases between. CDR3 length: 12 amino acids. CDR3 DNA: TGTGCCAGCTGCTACATCACAGATACGCAGTATTTT. Protein sequence: CASCYITDTQYF.

This sequence joins TRBV9 and TRBJ2-1; TRBD2 matches at 13 bases. CDR1 is SGDLS and CDR2 is YYNGEE in the germline V gene. This CDR3 region has 16 residues. V shed 3 bases, J shed 8 bases, and the junction held 8 bases outside the gene matches. This CDR3 is CASSATGTSGTYEQFF. Here the CDR3 DNA reads TGTGCCAGCAGCGCAACCGGGACTAGCGGGACCTATGAGCAGTTCTTC.

J is TRBJ1-5 and V is TRBV11-2, with D possibly matching TRBD1 (6 bases). V was clipped by 5 bases and J by 7 bases, with 18 bases between them. The germline CDR1 and CDR2 sequences are SGHAT and FQNNGV. The CDR3 totals 15 residues. This CDR3 is CASSNIQGLGQPQHF. CDR3 DNA sequence: TGTGCCAGCAGCAACATACAGGGACTGGGGCAGCCCCAGCATTTT.

Details on this clone: Other DNA sequences in the sample encode the same CDR3. The chain is built from TRBV2 and TRBJ1-2, with D possibly matching TRBD1 (5 bases). CDR3 length: 13 amino acids. The germline CDR1 and CDR2 sequences are SNHLY and FYNNEI. Trimming cost V 1 base and J 4 bases, with 7 bases left between them. CDR3 sequence reads: CASSEGQSYGYTF. In DNA, the CDR3 is TGTGCCAGCAGTGAAGGACAGAGCTATGGCTACACCTTC.

This sequence joins TRBV4-1 and TRBJ2-5; TRBD2 matches 13 bases. The trim removed 4 bases at V and 5 bases at J, leaving 10 bases unmatched. Germline loops: CDR1 MGHRA, CDR2 YSYEKL. CDR3 length equals 17 residues. The CDR3 spells CASSRLTGLAGVETQYF. CDR3 DNA sequence: TGCGCCAGCAGCCGACTCACTGGACTAGCGGGAGTTGAGACCCAGTACTTC.

The chain has TRBV7-3 and TRBJ2-7; 8 bases agree with TRBD1. The CDR3 totals 14 residues. J gave up 5 bases and V 2 bases, and 5 bases lay outside the gene matches. The germline V gene encodes CDR1 SGHTA and CDR2 FQGTGA. The CDR3 nucleotides read TGTGCCAGCAGCTTAGACTCGACAGGGGACGAGCAGTACTTC. Translating gives CASSLDSTGDEQYF.

This clone is a singleton in its sample. The genes are TRBV27 and TRBJ2-3, with 16 bases that match TRBD2. The length of the CDR3 is 22 residues. The V segment lost 7 bases and the J segment 5 bases; nucleotides outside the gene matches: 24. Per germline, CDR1 MNHEY and CDR2 SMNVEV (reference sequence). The CDR3 DNA is TGTGCCAGCACTTTCAGGACCCCGGGACTAGCGGGAGGGGGGAGCTCACGAGATACGCAGTATTTT. Residues: CASTFRTPGLAGGGSSRDTQYF.